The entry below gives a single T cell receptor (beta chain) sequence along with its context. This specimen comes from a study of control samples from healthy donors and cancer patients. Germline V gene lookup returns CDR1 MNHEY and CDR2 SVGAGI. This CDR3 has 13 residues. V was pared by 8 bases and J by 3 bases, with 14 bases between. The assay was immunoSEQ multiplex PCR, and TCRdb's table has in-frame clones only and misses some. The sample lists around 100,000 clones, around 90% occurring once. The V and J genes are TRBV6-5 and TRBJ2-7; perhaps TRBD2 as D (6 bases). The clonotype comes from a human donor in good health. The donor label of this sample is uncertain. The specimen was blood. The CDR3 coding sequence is TGTGCCAGCGGGAGGACACAAGTCTACGAGCAGTACTTC. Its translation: CASGRTQVYEQYF.